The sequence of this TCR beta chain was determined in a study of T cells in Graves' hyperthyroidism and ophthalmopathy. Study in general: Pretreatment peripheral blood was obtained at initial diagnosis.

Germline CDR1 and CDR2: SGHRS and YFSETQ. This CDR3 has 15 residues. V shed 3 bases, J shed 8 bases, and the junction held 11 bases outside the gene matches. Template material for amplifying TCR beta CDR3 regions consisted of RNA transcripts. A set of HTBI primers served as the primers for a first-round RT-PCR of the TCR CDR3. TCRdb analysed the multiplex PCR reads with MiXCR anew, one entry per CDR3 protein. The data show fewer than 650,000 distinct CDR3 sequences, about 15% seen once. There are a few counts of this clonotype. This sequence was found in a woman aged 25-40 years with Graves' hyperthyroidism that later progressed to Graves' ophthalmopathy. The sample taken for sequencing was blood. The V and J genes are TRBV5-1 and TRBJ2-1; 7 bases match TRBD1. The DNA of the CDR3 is TGCGCCAGCAGCTCGGTGACGACCCAGGGGGATGAGCAGTTCTTC. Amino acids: CASSSVTTQGDEQFF.